This T cell receptor (beta chain) was observed in a study of neurological immune-mediated disorders. In the study overall: Multiple sclerosis patients numbered around 35, of whom about 31 were relapsing-remitting and 3 secondary progressive.

General study points: Phylogenetic grouping put 18 of 34 multiple sclerosis patients' repertoires into one related-CDR3 cluster, a possible signature.

By 5'RACE with 10-nucleotide random UMIs, the cDNA was made. Via MiXCR, TCRdb re-called the 5' RACE reads, giving one row per CDR3 protein. The repertoire includes about 80,000 distinct CDR3 sequences, 5% to 6% of them detected once, and roughly 7.3% sits in the top ten. Stated time point: longitudinal time-point 2. PBMCs numbering 2 million and stored at -80 C yielded the unsorted libraries. CDR1 is MNHEY and CDR2 is SVGAGI in the germline V gene. CDR3 size: 16 residues. About this clonotype: Its matching antigen is unknown. A much larger clonotype is one base distant, so this may be a read error.

The rearrangement links TRBV6-5 to TRBJ2-2; TRBD1 is a possible D gene (5 bases). Sequenced material: PBMCs. The sequence was obtained from a woman aged 55-69 years with multiple sclerosis. As DNA, the CDR3 is TGTGCCAGCAGTTACGTCGAGACAGCCATCACCTGGGAGCTGTTTTTT. Its protein is CASSYVETAITWELFF.